This passage covers 23 T cell receptor gamma chains from one sample sequenced in a study of Vδ1+ human thymocytes. Whole-study findings and limits: Thymic TRG and TRD repertoires appeared highly polyclonal, with Gaussian CDR3 length distributions.

RNA was extracted from the cells and then reverse transcribed. CDR3 amplicons came from multiplex PCR with pooled V-gene forward and constant-region reverse primers. TCRdb made new clone calls on the multiplex PCR reads using CATT. The repertoire holds about 36,000 gamma-chain clones, around 20% seen once, with under 2% in the top ten. Their target antigens are unknown. The sequencing sample was made of Vdelta1+ gamma-delta thymocytes from the thymus. Subset described: FACS-sorted CD3+ TCRalphabeta- TCRVdelta1+ TCRVdelta2- thymocytes. Source of these receptors: a girl in the first two years of life who had congenital heart surgery.

By share of the sample, this clone is medium-sized (0.01 to 0.1%). The V call is TRGV8, the J call TRGJ1 or TRGJ2. Germline CDR1 reads VENAVY; CDR2 reads YDSYNSRV. J gave up 0 bases and V 3 bases, and 2 bases lay outside the gene matches. The CDR3 covers 13 residues. The CDR3: CATWDWNYYKKLF. In nucleotides, the CDR3 is TGTGCCACCTGGGATTGGAATTATTATAAGAAACTCTTT.

The V and J genes are TRGV8 and TRGJ1 or TRGJ2. The V segment lost 3 bases and the J segment 3 bases; nucleotides outside the gene matches: 8. The CDR3 is 14 amino acids. CDR1 and CDR2 (germline): VENAVY, YDSYNSRV. CDR3 sequence (DNA): TGTGCCACCTGGGATCACCCCTTTTATTATAAGAAACTCTTT. Encoded protein: CATWDHPFYYKKLF.

This clone was counted only a few times. J is TRGJP and V is TRGV9. The CDR3 consists of 19 residues. CDR1 GITISATS and CDR2 ISYDGTV come from the germline V gene (reference sequence). With 6 bases clipped from V and 1 base from J, the junction kept 12 bases outside the gene matches. CDR3 coding DNA: TGTGCCTTGTGGCGAATCGACGTCGGGCAAGAGTTGGGCAAAAAAATCAAGGTATTT. The encoded protein is CALWRIDVGQELGKKIKVF.

This clone has a handful of counts. This clone may be a read error of a much larger clone one base away. The V and J genes are TRGV4 and TRGJ1 or TRGJ2. The CDR3 is 12 amino acids. The junction had 4 bases not matched to a gene; V was cut back by 2 bases and J by 6 bases. Germline lookup yields CDR1 EGSTGY and CDR2 YDSYTSSV. The CDR3 protein is CATWDVPYKKLF. The CDR3 DNA sequence: TGTGCCACCTGGGATGTGCCTTATAAGAAACTCTTT.

This clone was seen more than once but under ten times. Other DNA variants within this sample encode the same CDR3. The V call is TRGV8, the J call TRGJP2. V was pared by 4 bases and J by 3 bases, with 2 bases of the junction left unmatched. Germline-derived CDR1 and CDR2 are VENAVY and YDSYNSRV. The CDR3 loop spans 13 amino acids. The CDR3 nucleotides are TGTGCCACCTGGGAGCGTAGTGATTGGATCAAGACGTTT. This translates into CATWERSDWIKTF.

V is TRGV2 and J is TRGJP2. The V and J ends lost 0 bases and 2 bases, in that order; junction bases with no gene match: 9. There are 17 residues in the CDR3. Germline CDR1 is EGSNGY and CDR2 is YDSYNSKV. The CDR3 region has the DNA TGTGCCACCTGGGACGGGCCTCTGAAGAGTAGTGATTGGATCAAGACGTTT. It yields the protein CATWDGPLKSSDWIKTF.

This clone was seen a few times. This chain connects TRGV9 to TRGJ1 or TRGJ2. Germline lookup yields CDR1 GITISATS and CDR2 ISYDGTV (reference sequence). CDR3 length equals 13 residues. After removal of 0 bases from V and 6 bases from J, the junction contained 5 bases not matched to a gene. The CDR3 loop is CALWEVMGYKKLF. CDR3 bases: TGTGCCTTGTGGGAGGTGATGGGTTATAAGAAACTCTTT.

This chain uses TRGV3 with TRGJ1 or TRGJ2. The CDR3 consists of 15 residues. CDR1 and CDR2 (germline): VTNTFY, YDVSTARD (reference sequence). With V trimmed by 0 bases and J by 12 bases, 17 bases remained unmatched. CDR3 residues: CATWDRPLNYTGKLF. CDR3 nucleotide sequence: TGTGCCACCTGGGACAGGCCCCTTAATTATACGGGGAAACTCTTT.

In its sample, this clone was seen a few times. The rearrangement joins TRGV4 to TRGJ1 or TRGJ2. CDR3 length equals 16 residues. CDR1 and CDR2 (germline): EGSTGY, YDSYTSSV. Germline trimming cut 0 bases from V and 3 bases from J; bases unmatched to any gene: 11. CDR3 sequence (DNA): TGTGCCACCTGGGATGGGGGGTCCCTAATTTATTATAAGAAACTCTTT. Its protein product is CATWDGGSLIYYKKLF.

This clone was picked up a small number of times. The chain links TRGV2 to TRGJ1 or TRGJ2. Trimming took 1 base from V and 9 from J; bases not matched to a gene: 6. CDR1 is EGSNGY, CDR2 YDSYNSKV, per germline. This CDR3 spans 12 amino acids. The CDR3 DNA is TGTGCCACCTGGGACGGATTCCCTAAGAAACTCTTT. Encoded protein: CATWDGFPKKLF.

This clone was counted a few times. The same CDR3 also results from other DNA sequences found in this sample. The genes are TRGV2 and TRGJ1 or TRGJ2. CDR1 and CDR2 from the germline V gene are EGSNGY and YDSYNSKV. The CDR3 consists of 12 residues. The J segment lost 10 bases and the V segment lost 0 bases, leaving 6 bases of the junction unmatched. CDR3 bases: TGTGCCACCTGGGACGGGCCAGGAAAGAAACTCTTT. This gives the protein CATWDGPGKKLF.

This clone was counted only a few times. This chain uses TRGV5 with TRGJP2. The CDR3 contains 12 residues. The trim removed 10 bases at V and 0 bases at J, leaving 2 bases unmatched. The germline V gene has CDR1 VINAFY and CDR2 YDVSNSKD. CDR3 protein: CATDSSDWIKTF. The CDR3 region has the DNA TGTGCCACGGATAGTAGTGATTGGATCAAGACGTTT.

This sequence joins TRGV2 and TRGJ1 or TRGJ2. Trimming took 0 bases from V and 2 from J; bases not matched to a gene: 7. Germline V gene data show CDR1 as EGSNGY and CDR2 as YDSYNSKV. CDR3 length equals 15 residues. CDR3 in amino acids: CATWDGREDYYKKLF. The CDR3 coding sequence is TGTGCCACCTGGGACGGGAGAGAGGATTATTATAAGAAACTCTTT.

This clone was picked up a small number of times. The chain couples TRGV2 to TRGJ1 or TRGJ2. CDR1 is EGSNGY and CDR2 is YDSYNSKV in the germline V gene. Trimming at V came to 0 bases and at J to 0 bases, leaving 8 bases not matched to a gene. The CDR3 covers 16 residues. In nucleotides, the CDR3 is TGTGCCACCTGGGACGGGCCGCCCTCGAATTATTATAAGAAACTCTTT. Translation: CATWDGPPSNYYKKLF.

This clone was observed a handful of times. The J gene is TRGJ1 or TRGJ2, the V gene TRGV3. This CDR3 has 13 residues. The ends lost 0 bases at V and 8 bases at J; junction bases unmatched: 7. Germline CDR1 reads VTNTFY; CDR2 reads YDVSTARD (reference sequence). CDR3 nucleotides: TGTGCCACCTGGGACAGGCCGTCTGATAAGAAACTCTTT. Protein sequence: CATWDRPSDKKLF.

This chain joins TRGV8 and TRGJ1 or TRGJ2. With 1 base clipped from V and 0 bases from J, the junction kept 3 bases outside the gene matches. Germline CDR1 VENAVY, CDR2 YDSYNSRV. The CDR3 spans 14 residues. The DNA of the CDR3 is TGTGCCACCTGGGATAGCGAGAATTATTATAAGAAACTCTTT. Its translation: CATWDSENYYKKLF.

The chain is built from TRGV8 and TRGJ1 or TRGJ2. Germline-derived CDR1 and CDR2 are VENAVY and YDSYNSRV. J was trimmed by 1 base and V by 4 bases; bases with no gene match: 7. The CDR3 is 14 amino acids. CDR3 loop: CATWDVGNYYKKLF. CDR3 nucleotides: TGTGCCACCTGGGACGTCGGCAATTATTATAAGAAACTCTTT.

The chain recombines TRGV2 with TRGJ1 or TRGJ2. This CDR3 is 14 amino acids long. The junction had 10 bases not matched to a gene; V was cut back by 0 bases and J by 8 bases. The V gene's germline CDR1 is EGSNGY and CDR2 YDSYNSKV. The DNA for the CDR3 is TGTGCCACCTGGGACGGGCGAGGTTGTGATAAGAAACTCTTT. Residues: CATWDGRGCDKKLF.

V is TRGV8 and J is TRGJ1 or TRGJ2. V lost 1 base to trimming and J lost 6 bases; unmatched junction nucleotides: 12. The CDR3 totals 15 residues. Germline CDR1 is VENAVY and CDR2 is YDSYNSRV. Written as DNA, the CDR3 is TGTGCCACCTGGGATAGCGAACCTTATCCTTATAAGAAACTCTTT. Encoded protein: CATWDSEPYPYKKLF.

This clone was counted a few times. The V and J genes are TRGV9 and TRGJ1 or TRGJ2. Germline V gene data show CDR1 as GITISATS and CDR2 as ISYDGTV (reference sequence). The CDR3 is 13 amino acids. The junction had 9 bases not matched to a gene; V was cut back by 3 bases and J by 7 bases. DNA of the CDR3: TGTGCCTTGTGGGAGCCAGTGGGGTATAAGAAACTCTTT. Protein: CALWEPVGYKKLF.

In this sample, this clone turned up a few times. The rearrangement uses TRGV9 and TRGJ1 or TRGJ2. The junction had 9 bases not matched to a gene; V was cut back by 6 bases and J by 16 bases. CDR3 length: 9 amino acids. CDR1 and CDR2 from the germline V gene are GITISATS and ISYDGTV (reference sequence). The chain's CDR3 is CALWKTFLF. The CDR3 nucleotides read TGTGCCTTGTGGAAAACATTCCTCTTT.

The genes are TRGV4 and TRGJ1 or TRGJ2. This CDR3 is 13 amino acids long. The germline CDR1 and CDR2 sequences are EGSTGY and YDSYTSSV. Losses at the gene ends were 0 bases for V and 8 bases for J; bases not matched to a gene: 7. The CDR3 loop reads CATWDGGADKKLF. CDR3 bases: TGTGCCACCTGGGATGGGGGGGCCGATAAGAAACTCTTT.

In its sample, this clone was seen a few times. The chain couples TRGV3 to TRGJ1 or TRGJ2. V shed 2 bases and J 3 bases; nucleotides not matched to a gene: 7. The CDR3 runs to 14 residues. Per germline, CDR1 VTNTFY and CDR2 YDVSTARD (reference sequence). The CDR3 protein is CATWDTRSYYKKLF. CDR3 nucleotide sequence: TGTGCCACCTGGGACACAAGAAGTTATTATAAGAAACTCTTT.